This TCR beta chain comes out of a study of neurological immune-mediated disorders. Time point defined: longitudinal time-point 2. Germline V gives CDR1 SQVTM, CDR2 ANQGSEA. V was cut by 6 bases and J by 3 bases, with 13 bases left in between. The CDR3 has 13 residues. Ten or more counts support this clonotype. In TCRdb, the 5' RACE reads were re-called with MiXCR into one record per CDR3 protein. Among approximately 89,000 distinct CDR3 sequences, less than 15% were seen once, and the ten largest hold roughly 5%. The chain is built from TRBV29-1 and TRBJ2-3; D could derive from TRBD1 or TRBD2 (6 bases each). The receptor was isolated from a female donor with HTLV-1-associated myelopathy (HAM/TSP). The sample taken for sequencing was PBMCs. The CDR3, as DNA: TGCAGCGTCAGGAGGGGGTGGACAGATACGCAGTATTTT. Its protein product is CSVRRGWTDTQYF.